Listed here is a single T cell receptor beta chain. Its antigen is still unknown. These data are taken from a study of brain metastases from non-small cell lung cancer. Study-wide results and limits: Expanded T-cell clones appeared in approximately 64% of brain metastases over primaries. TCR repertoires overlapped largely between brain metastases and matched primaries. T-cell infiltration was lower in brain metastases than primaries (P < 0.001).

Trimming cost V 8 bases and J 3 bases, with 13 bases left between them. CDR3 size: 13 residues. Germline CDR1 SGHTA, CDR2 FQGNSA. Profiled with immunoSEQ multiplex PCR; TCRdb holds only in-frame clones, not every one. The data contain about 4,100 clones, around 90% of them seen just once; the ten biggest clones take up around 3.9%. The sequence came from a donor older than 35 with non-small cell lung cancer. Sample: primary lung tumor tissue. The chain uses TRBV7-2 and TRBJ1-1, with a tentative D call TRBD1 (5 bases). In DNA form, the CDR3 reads TGTGCCAGCTCCCCGTGGGGGTACACTGAAGCTTTCTTT. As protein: CASSPWGYTEAFF.